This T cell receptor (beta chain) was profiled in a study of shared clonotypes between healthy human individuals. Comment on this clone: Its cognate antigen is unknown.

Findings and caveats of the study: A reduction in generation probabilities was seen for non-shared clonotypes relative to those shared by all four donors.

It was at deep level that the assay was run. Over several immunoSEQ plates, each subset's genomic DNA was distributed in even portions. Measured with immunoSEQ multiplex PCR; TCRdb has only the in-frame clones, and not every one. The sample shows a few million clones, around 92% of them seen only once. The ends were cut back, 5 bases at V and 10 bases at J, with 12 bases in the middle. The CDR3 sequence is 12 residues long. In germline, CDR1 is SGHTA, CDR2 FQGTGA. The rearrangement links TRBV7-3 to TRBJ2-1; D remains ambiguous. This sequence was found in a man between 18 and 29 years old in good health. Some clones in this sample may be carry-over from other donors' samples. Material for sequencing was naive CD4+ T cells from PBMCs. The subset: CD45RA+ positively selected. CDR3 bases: TGTGCCAGCAGCCCCAACATTGGGGAGCAGTTCTTC. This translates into CASSPNIGEQFF.